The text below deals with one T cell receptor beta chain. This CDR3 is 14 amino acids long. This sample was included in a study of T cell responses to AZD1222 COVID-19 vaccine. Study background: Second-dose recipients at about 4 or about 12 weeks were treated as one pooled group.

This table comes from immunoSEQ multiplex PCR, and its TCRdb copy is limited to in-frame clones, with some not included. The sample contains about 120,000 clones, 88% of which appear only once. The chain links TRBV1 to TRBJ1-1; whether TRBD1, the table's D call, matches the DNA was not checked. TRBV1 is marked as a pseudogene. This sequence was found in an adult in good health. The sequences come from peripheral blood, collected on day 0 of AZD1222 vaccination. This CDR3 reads CTSSPRQGLPEAFF. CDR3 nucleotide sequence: TGCACCAGCAGCCCCAGACAGGGTCTCCCTGAAGCTTTCTTT.